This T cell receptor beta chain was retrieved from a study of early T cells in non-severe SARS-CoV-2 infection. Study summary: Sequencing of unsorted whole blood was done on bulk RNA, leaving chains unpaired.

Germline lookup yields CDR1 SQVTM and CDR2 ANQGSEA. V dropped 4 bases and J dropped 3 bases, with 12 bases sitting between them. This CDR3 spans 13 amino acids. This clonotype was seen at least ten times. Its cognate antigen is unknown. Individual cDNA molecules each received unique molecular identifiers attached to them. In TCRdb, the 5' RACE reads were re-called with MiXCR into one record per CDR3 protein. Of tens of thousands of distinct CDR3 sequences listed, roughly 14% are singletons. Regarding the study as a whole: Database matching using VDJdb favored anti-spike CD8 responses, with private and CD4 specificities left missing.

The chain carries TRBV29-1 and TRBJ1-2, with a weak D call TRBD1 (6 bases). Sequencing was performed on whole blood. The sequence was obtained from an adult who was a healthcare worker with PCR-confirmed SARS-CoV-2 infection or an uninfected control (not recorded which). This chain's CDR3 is CSVAGGLDYGYTF. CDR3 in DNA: TGCAGCGTTGCTGGGGGGCTCGACTATGGCTACACCTTC.